The present T cell receptor beta chain was sequenced within a study of shared clonotypes between healthy human individuals. Findings and limits, study-wide: Naive CD4 clonotypes overlapped across a handful of donors at around 4.7%. Limitation of the genetic and exposure-history diversity represented came from the few donors. Sampling included only blood; tissue repertoires likely differ.

As for this clone: Its antigen is unknown.

Recent acute infections and vaccinations were absent in the healthy HIV-negative adult donors. Data came from immunoSEQ multiplex PCR; TCRdb stores just in-frame clones and leaves some out. The table records approximately 980,000 clones, over 75% of them present only once. CDR3 size: 14 residues. The V gene lost 8 bases and the J gene lost 7 bases, with 20 bases spanning the gap. Germline CDR1 is MNHEY and CDR2 is SMNVEV (reference sequence). The TCR sequence derives from a man aged 18 to 29 in good health. The sample consisted of memory CD4+ T cells sorted from blood. Indicated subset: CD45RA-negative fraction. V and J are TRBV27 and TRBJ1-1; a possible D gene is TRBD1 (6 bases). The CDR3 here is CASRFDRNSYEAFF. DNA of the CDR3: TGTGCCAGCCGCTTCGACAGGAACTCCTATGAAGCTTTCTTT.